Below, one T cell receptor (beta chain) is given with its context. Its cognate antigen has yet to be identified. No clone much larger than this one lies a single base away; base qualities are absent. These data originate in a study of beta chain features in type 1 diabetes (dated 2018 in TCRdb). With regard to the full study: Patients and healthy donors did not differ in mean age, gender distribution, total cell number or subset yield. Regulatory and stem cell-like memory subsets were isolated from only 8 patients and about eight healthy donors, whereas naive and central memory subsets came from all 30 or so donors. In the study, TCRB repertoires of sorted circulating CD4+ T cell subsets from recently diagnosed type 1 diabetes patients were compared with those of matched healthy donors. A total of over 95,000,000 sorted cells were examined across all samples, and RNA yield correlated strongly with the number of cells per subset.

From each donor, a single peripheral blood sample of 95 to 150 mL on average was drawn into heparinised tubes. A BD FACSAria II and a panel including CD45RO, CCR7, CD25, CD127, CD95 and CD27 were used to sort naive, central memory, regulatory and stem cell-like memory CD4+ T cells. Purity was above 95% for every sorted population. PBMCs were isolated right away by Lymphoprep density gradient centrifugation and were stained directly, without culture. To minimize batch effects, samples were stained and sorted in pairs, one healthy donor with one patient per experiment. Study-wide conclusions, independent of this receptor: At VDJ recombination sites, patients with type 1 diabetes made fewer insertions and deleted more nucleotides, a pattern implying thymic rearrangement abnormalities. A moderate but significant shortening of TCRB CDR3 length was observed in type 1 diabetes patients in all four CD4+ subsets. Because cDNA rather than genomic DNA was sequenced, highly expressing activated cells could have been over-represented, although no difference in activation and CD3 levels was found between groups. PCR might favor shorter templates, but patient and control samples were amplified and corrected together, so any skew would affect both groups equally. Naive, central memory and regulatory TCRB repertoires appeared to be more alike among patients than among healthy donors. Only small numbers of individuals were included in the HLA sub-analyses, which left unresolved whether HLA type had any influence on TCRB rearrangement.

From the cysteine up to the phenylalanine, the CDR3 has a length of 15 residues. Kept here is only the CDR3 DNA, which spans 45 bases and is read in frame from base 1. The germline V gene sets CDR1 to SGHRS and CDR2 to YFSETQ. Compared with germline, V lacks 5 bases and J lacks 6 bases; bases without a gene match: 11. The High Capacity cDNA Reverse Transcription Kit was used to reverse transcribe all of the isolated RNA, meaning that expressed TCRB transcripts were what got sequenced. Deep immunoSEQ sequencing was applied to naive, central memory and regulatory T cell samples, giving an average of roughly 3.6 million total reads per sample. Sorted cells were lysed in RLT buffer, and RNA was extracted using DNase-treated RNeasy Micro or Mini kits according to cell number. Each cell subset was processed on its own to prevent cross-contamination, while patient and healthy donor samples were processed together. TCRB sequences were amplified from cDNA with the immunoSEQ multiplex PCR, producing 87-bp fragments spanning the CDR3 region. Amplicons were sequenced on the Illumina HiSeq platform. The published analysis was carried out like this. Synthetic template baselines were used to correct PCR bias computationally, reads within Hamming distance 2 were collapsed, and singletons that could not be merged were discarded. By aligning reads against IMGT, V, D and J genes, CDR3 length, and insertions or deletions at six rearrangement sites were assigned. Within each subset, clonotype counts were normalized to sorted cell number, after which true diversity and Gini coefficients were computed with the tcR R package. The overlap coefficient, calculated on TCRB nucleotide sequences, was used to measure repertoire sharing. The table was pulled from immuneACCESS by TCRdb, which kept in-frame rearrangements only. Such tables lose some clones; where checked, under half of the loss comes from unresolved V genes, and the rest has no known cause. The D gene and trimming were derived from the DNA, and the V and J assignments and clone size from that table. This sample is represented by under 200,000 clones; 7.5% to 9.5% of them were singletons. Clones ranked in the top ten supply 2.3% of the sample.

The sequence is built from TRBV5-1 and TRBJ2-1; TRBD1 fits 7 bases in the junction. The sequence came from a woman aged 18-29 years in good health. Specimen: central memory CD4+ T cells from blood. The CDR3 corresponds to CASSSDRVTINEQFF. The DNA sequence is given as TGCGCCAGCAGTAGTGACAGGGTTACCATCAATGAGCAGTTCTTC.